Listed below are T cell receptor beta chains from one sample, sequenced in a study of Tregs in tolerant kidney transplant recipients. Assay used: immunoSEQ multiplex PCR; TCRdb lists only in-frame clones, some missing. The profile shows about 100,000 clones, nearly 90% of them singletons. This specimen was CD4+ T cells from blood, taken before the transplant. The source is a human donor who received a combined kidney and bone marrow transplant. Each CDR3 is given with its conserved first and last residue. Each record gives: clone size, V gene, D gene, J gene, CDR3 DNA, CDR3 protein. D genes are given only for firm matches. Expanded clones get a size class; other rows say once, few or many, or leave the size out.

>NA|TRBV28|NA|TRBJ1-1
TGTGCCAGCAGTCACCTGGGGGGGCCGGGAGCTTTCTTT
CASSHLGGPGAFF
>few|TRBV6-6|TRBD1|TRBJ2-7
TGTGCCAGCAGTTACTCGGCAGGGGGCCATCCCTACGAGCAGTACTTC
CASSYSAGGHPYEQYF
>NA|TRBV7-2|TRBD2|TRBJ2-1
TGTGCCAGCAGCTACTGGGCTAGCGGCTACAATGAGCAGTTCTTC
CASSYWASGYNEQFF
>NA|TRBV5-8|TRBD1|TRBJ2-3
TGTGCCAGCGTGACCTCGGGACAGGGGGCAGATACGCAGTATTTT
CASVTSGQGADTQYF
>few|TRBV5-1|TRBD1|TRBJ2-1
TGCGCCAGCAGCCGCGACAGGGGGCCAGAGCAGTTCTTC
CASSRDRGPEQFF
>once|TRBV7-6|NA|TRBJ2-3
TGTGCCAGCAGCTTAGCGGCCCGCGATACGCAGTATTTT
CASSLAARDTQYF
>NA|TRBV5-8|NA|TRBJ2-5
TGTGCCAGCAGCCTTAGAGAGACCCAGTACTTC
CASSLRETQYF
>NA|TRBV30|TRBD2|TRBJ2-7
TGTGCCTGGAGTCTAATGGGACTAGCGCTCGCCTACGAGCAGTACTTC
CAWSLMGLALAYEQYF
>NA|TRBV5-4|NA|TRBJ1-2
TGTGCCAGCACCAAGGGGACTAAGAACTATGGCTACACCTTC
CASTKGTKNYGYTF
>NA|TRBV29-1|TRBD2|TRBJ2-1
TGCAGCGTCGCCCTTATGACTAGCGGGGCCCTGAGCTCCTACAATGAGCAGTTCTTC
CSVALMTSGALSSYNEQFF
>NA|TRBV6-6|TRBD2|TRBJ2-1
TGTGCCAGCAGTCGGACTAGCGTTCTCAATGAGCAGTTCTTC
CASSRTSVLNEQFF
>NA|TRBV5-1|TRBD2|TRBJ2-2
TGCGCCACCAGAAGCGGGGGGACTACAGGGAACACCGGGGAGCTGTTTTTT
CATRSGGTTGNTGELFF
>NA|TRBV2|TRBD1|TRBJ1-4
TGTGCCAGCAGTAACATAGGGACAGTTGCAACTAATGAAAAACTGTTTTTT
CASSNIGTVATNEKLFF
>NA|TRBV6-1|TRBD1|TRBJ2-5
TGTGCCAGCAGGCCCGGGACAGGGACGGAGACCCAGTACTTC
CASRPGTGTETQYF
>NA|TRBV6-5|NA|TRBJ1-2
TGTGCCAGCAGACGACTCGAGGGAAATTATGGCTACACCTTC
CASRRLEGNYGYTF
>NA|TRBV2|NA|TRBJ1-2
TGTGCCAGCAGTGAATCCTCGTACTATGGCTACACCTTC
CASSESSYYGYTF
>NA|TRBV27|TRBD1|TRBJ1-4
TGTGCCAGCAGCGCCCGACAGGGTAGGGGGGAAAAACTGTTTTTT
CASSARQGRGEKLFF
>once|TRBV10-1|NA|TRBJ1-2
TGCGCCAGCCGCCCCAGGGATGCGGTCGACTATGGCTACACCTTC
CASRPRDAVDYGYTF
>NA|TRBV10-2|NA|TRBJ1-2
TGCGCCAGCAGTGAGTCGGGGGGTCGGGAAGGCTACACCTTC
CASSESGGREGYTF
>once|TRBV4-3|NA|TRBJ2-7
TGCGCCAGCAGCCAAGGATGGAGCTCCTACGAGCAGTACTTC
CASSQGWSSYEQYF
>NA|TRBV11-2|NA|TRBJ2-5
TGTGCCAGCAGCTCATATGTACGACAGGCCCTCCTCCAAGAGACCCAGTACTTC
CASSSYVRQALLQETQYF
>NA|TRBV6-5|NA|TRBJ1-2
TGTGCCAGCAGGCCAATGGACACCAGAAACTATGGCTACACCTTC
CASRPMDTRNYGYTF
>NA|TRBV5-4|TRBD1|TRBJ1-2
TGTGCCAGCAGCTTGGACAGGGGGCTGGGCTATGGCTACACCTTC
CASSLDRGLGYGYTF
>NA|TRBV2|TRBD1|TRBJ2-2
TGTGCCAGCAGTCCTTTACAGGGGGCGGGCACCGGGGAGCTGTTTTTT
CASSPLQGAGTGELFF
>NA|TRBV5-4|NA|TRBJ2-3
TGTGCCAGCAGACAGGGACCCGGGGCAGATACGCAGTATTTT
CASRQGPGADTQYF
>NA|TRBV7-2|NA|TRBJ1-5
TGTGCCAGCAGCTTAGCGCTGGAGAGGCAGCCCCAGCATTTT
CASSLALERQPQHF
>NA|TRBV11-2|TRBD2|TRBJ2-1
TGTGCCAGCAGCAAAGGGACTAGCGGGAACATCCATGAGCAGTTCTTC
CASSKGTSGNIHEQFF
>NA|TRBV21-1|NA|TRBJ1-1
TGTGCCAGCAGCAAAGCACCACAGGGGTTGAACACTGAAGCTTTCTTT
CASSKAPQGLNTEAFF
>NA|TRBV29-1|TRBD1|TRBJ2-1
TGCAGCGTTGAAACGGACAGGGGCCGGGGGGAGCAGTTCTTC
CSVETDRGRGEQFF
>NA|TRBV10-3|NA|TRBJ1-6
TGTGCCATCAGTGAGGCGTCCTCCTATAATTCACCCCTCCACTTT
CAISEASSYNSPLHF
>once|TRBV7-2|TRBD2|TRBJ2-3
TGTGCCAGCAGCTTAATGCTAGCGGGGGACTACACAGATACGCAGTATTTT
CASSLMLAGDYTDTQYF
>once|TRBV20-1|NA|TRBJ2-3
TGCAGTGCGGCTAGGGATACGCAGTATTTT
CSAARDTQYF
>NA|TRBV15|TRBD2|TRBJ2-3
TGTGCCACCAGCAGAGATCTCGGAGGGACTAGCGGGGCAGATACGCAGTATTTT
CATSRDLGGTSGADTQYF
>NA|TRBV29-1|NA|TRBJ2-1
TGCAGCGTTGTCCCGGGGGTGGAGGAGCAGTTCTTC
CSVVPGVEEQFF
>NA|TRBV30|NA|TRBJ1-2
TGTGCCTGGAGTGGCAGGCCAGCTAACTATGGCTACACCTTC
CAWSGRPANYGYTF
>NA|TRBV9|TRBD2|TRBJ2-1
TGTGCCAGCAGTTCATCGGGACTAGATTACAATGAGCAGTTCTTC
CASSSSGLDYNEQFF
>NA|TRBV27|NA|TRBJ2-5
TGTGCCACCCGGGACAACCAAGAGACCCAGTACTTC
CATRDNQETQYF
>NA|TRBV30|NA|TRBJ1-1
TGTGCCTGGAGACCGACTTCGAACACTGAAGCTTTCTTT
CAWRPTSNTEAFF
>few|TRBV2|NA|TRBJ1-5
TGTGCCAGCAGTGAACAGTATCAGCCCCAGCATTTT
CASSEQYQPQHF
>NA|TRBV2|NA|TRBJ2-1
TGTGCCAGCAGGGTAACCACATACAATGAGCAGTTCTTC
CASRVTTYNEQFF
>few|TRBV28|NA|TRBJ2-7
TGTGCCAGCAGTTTCGCAGGAGGGAGTGGCGAGCAGTACTTC
CASSFAGGSGEQYF
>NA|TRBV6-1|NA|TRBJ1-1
TGTGCCAGCAGTGAAGTCAGGGGCGGCACTGAAGCTTTCTTT
CASSEVRGGTEAFF
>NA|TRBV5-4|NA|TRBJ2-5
TGTGCCAGCAGCTGGCCGGGGTTACAAGAGACCCAGTACTTC
CASSWPGLQETQYF
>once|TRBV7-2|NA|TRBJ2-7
TGTGCCAGCAGCTTAGACAGGTCAGTTACCTACGAGCAGTACTTC
CASSLDRSVTYEQYF
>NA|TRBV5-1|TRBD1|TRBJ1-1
TGCGCCAGCAGCTGGGACAGAACCACTGAAGCTTTCTTT
CASSWDRTTEAFF
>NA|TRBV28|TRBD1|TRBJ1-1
TGTGCCAGCAGTTTGCCTACAGGGGGAGAAGCTTTCTTT
CASSLPTGGEAFF
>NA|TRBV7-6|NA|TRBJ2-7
TGTGCCAGCAGCTCCACCGGGGGACAGTCTAACGAGCAGTACTTC
CASSSTGGQSNEQYF
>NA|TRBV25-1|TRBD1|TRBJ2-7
TGTGCCAGCAGTTGGGGCCCCCGACAGGGGAGCTCCTACGAGCAGTACTTC
CASSWGPRQGSSYEQYF
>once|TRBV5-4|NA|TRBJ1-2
TGTGCCAGCAGCTTGGCCTATACACGGGGGGACTATGGCTACACCTTC
CASSLAYTRGDYGYTF
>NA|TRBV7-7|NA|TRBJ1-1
TGTGCCAGCAGCTCACAATATAACACTGAAGCTTTCTTT
CASSSQYNTEAFF
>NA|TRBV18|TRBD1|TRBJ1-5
TGTGCCAGCTCCCCCGACAGGGCTAGCAATCAGCCCCAGCATTTT
CASSPDRASNQPQHF
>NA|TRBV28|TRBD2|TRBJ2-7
TGTGCCAGCAGTCTACTGGCGGGAGGGCCCGGCGAGCAGTACTTC
CASSLLAGGPGEQYF
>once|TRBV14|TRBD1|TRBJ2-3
TGTGCCAGCAGCCCCAGGGGGCAAACAGATACGCAGTATTTT
CASSPRGQTDTQYF
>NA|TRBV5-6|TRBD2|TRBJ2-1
TGTGCCAGCAGCTGGGGGGGTTTAGGTCATGAGCAGTTCTTC
CASSWGGLGHEQFF
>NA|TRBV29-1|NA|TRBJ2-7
TGCAGCGCGAAAGTTCGGGGTTTTGCCTACGAGCAGTACTTC
CSAKVRGFAYEQYF
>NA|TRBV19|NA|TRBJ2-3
TGTGCCAGTAGTATCCTAGTCGGGGGAGGAGGTCCAGATACGCAGTATTTT
CASSILVGGGGPDTQYF
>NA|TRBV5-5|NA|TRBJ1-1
TGTGCCAGCAGCTTGATACAGGTCACTGAAGCTTTCTTT
CASSLIQVTEAFF
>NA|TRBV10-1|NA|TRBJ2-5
TGCGCCAGCAGTGAGCGGGGAAGTAAGGTCGTGGGGACCCAGTACTTC
CASSERGSKVVGTQYF